This T cell receptor beta chain was sequenced for a study of T cell responses to AZD1222 COVID-19 vaccine. Whole-study context: Doses given second, at about 4 or about 12 weeks, were pooled.

The repertoire was sequenced with immunoSEQ multiplex PCR; TCRdb's copy has only in-frame clones and lacks some. The table records roughly 120,000 clones, about 82% of them present only once. Findings and caveats of the study: Reportedly, nearly half of unique spike TCRs recognized epitopes outside B.1.351/B.1.1.7 mutations. Females outnumbered males among donors, who were mostly white British; clonal diversity was possibly underestimated.

As for this clone: Its cognate antigen is unknown.

This clonotype was sampled from an adult in good health. The starting material was peripheral blood, obtained on day 0 of AZD1222 vaccination.

This CDR3 reads CASSLRGAPGELFF. CDR3 bases: TGTGCCAGCAGTTTAAGGGGGGCCCCCGGGGAGCTGTTTTTT. This rearrangement joins TRBV28 to TRBJ2-2; D assignment may be TRBD1 or TRBD2 (6 bases each). The CDR3 is 14 residues long. Germline assignment: CDR1 MDHEN and CDR2 SYDVKM. V gave up 2 bases and J gave up 6 bases, with 10 bases separating them.